This passage covers 4 T cell receptor beta chains from one sample sequenced in a study of T and B cells in COVID-19 patients. Multiplex PCR with BIOMED2 TRB-A/B primer pools amplified TRB rearrangements. MiXCR, run by TCRdb on the multiplex PCR reads, gives a single entry per CDR3 protein. The data hold several thousand distinct CDR3 sequences, with less than 35% observed a single time. Blood genomic DNA input for TRB amplification was about 250-500 ng. The specimen sequenced was blood. Every receptor here comes from a human donor with active COVID-19. The donor label of this sample is uncertain.

The chain is built from TRBV6-5 and TRBJ1-1; D gene unclear. V was clipped by 0 bases and J by 0 bases, with 17 bases between them. This CDR3 comprises 18 residues. The V gene's germline CDR1 is MNHEY and CDR2 SVGAGI. CDR3 sequence (DNA): TGTGCCAGCAGTTACTCGATCCCCGCCAGTAGTATGAACACTGAAGCTTTCTTT. Protein product: CASSYSIPASSMNTEAFF.

Only a few counts were recorded for this clonotype. V and J are TRBV5-1 and TRBJ2-3, with 7 positions matching TRBD2. V lost 0 bases, J lost 5 bases, and 0 bases stayed unmatched. CDR3 length equals 13 residues. The germline CDR1 and CDR2 sequences are SGHRS and YFSETQ. The CDR3 DNA reads TGCGCCAGCAGCTTGGTAGCGGGAGATACGCAGTATTTT. Protein product: CASSLVAGDTQYF.

This clonotype rates as medium-sized (0.01 to 0.1%). The rearrangement joins TRBV7-9 to TRBJ2-7, with D perhaps matching TRBD2 (6 bases). Between the trimmed V and J ends, which lost 3 bases and 2 bases, there was a span of 14 bases. CDR1 is SEHNR and CDR2 is FQNEAQ in the germline V gene (reference sequence). The CDR3 is 15 residues long. The CDR3 DNA reads TGTGCCAGCAGCTTCCGGGACTGGGGGGCCTACGAGCAGTACTTC. It yields the protein CASSFRDWGAYEQYF. Together with reference TRBV7-9 and TRBJ2-7, the CDR3 gives the full variable domain: DTGVSQNPRHKITKRGQNVTFRCDPISEHNRLYWYRQTLGQGPEFLTYFQNEAQLEKSRLLSDRFSAERPKGSFSTLEIQRTEQGDSAMYLCASSFRDWGAYEQYFGPGTRLTVT.

The chain joins TRBV29-1 to TRBJ1-2; 8 bases match TRBD1. Germline lookup yields CDR1 SQVTM and CDR2 ANQGSEA. The CDR3 runs to 14 residues. The junction had 5 bases not matched to a gene; V was cut back by 3 bases and J by 2 bases. This CDR3 reads CSVDGQGINYGYTF. DNA for the CDR3: TGCAGCGTTGACGGACAGGGTATAAACTATGGCTACACCTTC.